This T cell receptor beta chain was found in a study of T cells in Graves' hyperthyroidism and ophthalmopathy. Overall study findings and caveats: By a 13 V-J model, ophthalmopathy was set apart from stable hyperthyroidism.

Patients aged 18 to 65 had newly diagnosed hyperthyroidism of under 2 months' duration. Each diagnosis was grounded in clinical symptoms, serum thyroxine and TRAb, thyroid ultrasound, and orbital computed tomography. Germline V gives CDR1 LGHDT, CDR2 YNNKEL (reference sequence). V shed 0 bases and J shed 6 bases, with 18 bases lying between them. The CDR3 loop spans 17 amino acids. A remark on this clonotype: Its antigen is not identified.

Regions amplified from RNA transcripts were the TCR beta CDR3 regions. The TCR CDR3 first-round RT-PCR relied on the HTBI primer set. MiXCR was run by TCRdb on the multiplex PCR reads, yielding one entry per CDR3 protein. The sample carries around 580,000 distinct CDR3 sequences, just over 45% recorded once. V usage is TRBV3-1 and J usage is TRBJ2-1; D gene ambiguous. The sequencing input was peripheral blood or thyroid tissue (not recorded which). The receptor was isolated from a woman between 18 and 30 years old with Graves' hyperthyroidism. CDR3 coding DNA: TGTGCCAGCAGCCAAGATTTCCGAGGTGGTGGCCTCAATGAGCAGTTCTTC. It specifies CASSQDFRGGGLNEQFF.